Listed below are T cell receptor beta chains from one sample, sequenced in a study of shared clonotypes between healthy human individuals. Sequencing used immunoSEQ multiplex PCR; TCRdb keeps in-frame clones, though not all of them. The top ten hold roughly 1.7% of the sample, which has about 2,100,000 clones, 85% to 95% seen once. Sequenced sample: naive CD8+ T cells from PBMCs. These receptors were taken from a man aged 18 to 30 in good health. Some clones in this sample may be carry-over from other donors' samples. The CDR3 runs from the conserved cysteine through the conserved F or W.

V gene | CDR3 protein
TRBV7-9 | CASSPRTGVPNTIYF
TRBV2 | CASSDYLPDRGNVEQFF
TRBV28 | CASSPKRLLAGVNTGELFF
TRBV7-3 | CASSLMDTGELFF
TRBV19 | CASRTLSSGNTIYF
TRBV6-5 | CASSFGGPQYF
TRBV2 | CASMFSGRPETQYF
TRBV30 | CAWAMTSLSGNTIYF
TRBV21-1 | CASREGGSTEAFF
TRBV7-9 | CASSPGLAFLEQYF
TRBV19 | CASRIDRGGTEAFF
TRBV2 | CASGRSGYAYEQYF
TRBV19 | CASRGLNNIQYF
TRBV19 | CASSIDLRRSRDGYTF
TRBV28 | CASSLYPGTSYEQYF
TRBV19 | CASSSRLAGGYEQYF
TRBV10-3 | CAPTGNPETQYF
TRBV7-3 | CASSLRQGTGELFF
TRBV25-1 | CASRTGGDGYTF
TRBV4-1 | CASSPPTWVHSGNTIYF
TRBV6-5 | CASSLQEYGTEAFF
TRBV5-5 | CASSLDRGPDTQYF
TRBV4-1 | CASSQVPGSLQPQHF
TRBV7-2 | CASSFMDWAEGQETQYF
TRBV28 | CASSTMRDWRTEAFF
TRBV11-2 | CASSYSTDTQYF
TRBV7-2 | CASSLGLAWEQYF
TRBV4-1 | CATMWGVGYNEQFF
TRBV7-9 | CASSPSGGEGVVNTEAFF
TRBV28 | CASNTGDSTDTQYF
TRBV6-5 | CASRQPTGVITEAFF